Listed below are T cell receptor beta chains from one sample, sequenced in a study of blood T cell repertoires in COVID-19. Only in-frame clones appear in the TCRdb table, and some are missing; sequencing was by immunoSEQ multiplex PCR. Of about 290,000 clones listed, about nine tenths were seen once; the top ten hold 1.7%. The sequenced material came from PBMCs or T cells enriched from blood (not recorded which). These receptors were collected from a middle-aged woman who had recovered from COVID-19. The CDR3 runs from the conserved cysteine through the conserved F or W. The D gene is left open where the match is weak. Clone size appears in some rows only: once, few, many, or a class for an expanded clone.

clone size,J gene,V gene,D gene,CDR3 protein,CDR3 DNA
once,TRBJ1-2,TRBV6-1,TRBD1,CASSVTGALRAYGYTF,TGTGCCAGCAGTGTCACAGGGGCCCTGCGTGCCTATGGCTACACCTTC
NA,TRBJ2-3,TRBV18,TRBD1,CASSPGTGGADTQYF,TGTGCCAGCTCACCGGGGACAGGGGGCGCAGATACGCAGTATTTT
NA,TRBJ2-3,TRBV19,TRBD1,CASSIVWTGEDTQYF,TGTGCCAGTAGTATAGTCTGGACAGGGGAAGATACGCAGTATTTT
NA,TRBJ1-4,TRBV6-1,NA,CASSESYFGTSEKLFF,TGTGCCAGCAGTGAATCCTACTTCGGGACAAGTGAAAAACTGTTTTTT
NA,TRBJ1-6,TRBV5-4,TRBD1,CASSLDRFESPLHF,TGTGCCAGCAGCCTGGACAGGTTTGAATCACCCCTCCACTTT
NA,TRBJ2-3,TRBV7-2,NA,CASSAAVKEQYF,TGTGCCAGCAGCGCGGCCGTGAAGGAGCAGTATTTT
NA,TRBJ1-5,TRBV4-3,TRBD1,CASSVDRGQPQHF,TGCGCCAGCAGCGTGGACAGGGGGCAGCCCCAGCATTTT
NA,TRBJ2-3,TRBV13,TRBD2,CASSPPGRLAGGWTSTDTQYF,TGTGCCAGCAGCCCCCCGGGGCGGCTAGCGGGGGGGTGGACTAGCACAGATACGCAGTATTTT
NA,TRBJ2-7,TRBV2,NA,CASSPITGEQYF,TGTGCCAGCAGTCCTATAACTGGCGAGCAGTACTTC
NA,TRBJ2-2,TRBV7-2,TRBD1,CASSSGQGANTGELFF,TGTGCCAGCAGCTCAGGACAGGGTGCGAACACCGGGGAGCTGTTTTTT
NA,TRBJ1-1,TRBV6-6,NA,CATGPGSNTEAFF,TGTGCCACCGGCCCGGGGTCGAACACTGAAGCTTTCTTT
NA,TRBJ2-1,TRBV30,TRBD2,CAWSVRWTSGGESSYNEQFF,TGTGCCTGGAGTGTACGGTGGACTAGCGGGGGTGAGAGCTCCTACAATGAGCAGTTCTTC
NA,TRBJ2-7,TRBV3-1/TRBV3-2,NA,CASSQDPGSYEQYF,TGTGCCAGCAGCCAAGATCCGGGGTCCTACGAGCAGTACTTC
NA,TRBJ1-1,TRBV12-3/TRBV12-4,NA,CASSSGTSSEAFF,TGTGCCAGCAGCTCCGGGACTTCGTCAGAAGCTTTCTTT
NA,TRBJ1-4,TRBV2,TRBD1,CASRLQGGAEKLFF,TGTGCCAGCAGACTTCAGGGGGGCGCCGAAAAACTGTTTTTT
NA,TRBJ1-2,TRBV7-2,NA,CASSIQGYGYTF,TGTGCCAGCAGCATTCAGGGTTATGGCTACACCTTC
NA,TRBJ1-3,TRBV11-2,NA,CASSPGSLRDTIYF,TGTGCCAGCAGCCCCGGGTCTTTGAGGGACACCATATATTTT
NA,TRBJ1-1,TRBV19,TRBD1,CASAIVEGARGTEAFF,TGTGCCAGTGCCATCGTGGAGGGGGCGAGGGGCACTGAAGCTTTCTTT
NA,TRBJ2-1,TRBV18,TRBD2,CASSPRRRDQLAGQNNEQFF,TGTGCCAGCTCACCACGCCGGCGAGACCAACTAGCGGGACAAAACAATGAGCAGTTCTTC
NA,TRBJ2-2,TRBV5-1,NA,CASSSLDGGGELFF,TGCGCCAGCAGCTCATTGGACGGGGGCGGGGAGCTGTTTTTT
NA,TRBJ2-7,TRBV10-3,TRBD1,CAISETSTGGEDEQYF,TGTGCCATCAGTGAGACATCGACAGGGGGCGAGGACGAGCAGTACTTC
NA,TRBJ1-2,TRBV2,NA,CASSEESGSYGYTF,TGTGCCAGCAGTGAGGAAAGCGGATCCTATGGCTACACCTTC
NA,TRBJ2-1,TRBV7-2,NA,CASSLNLYNEQFF,TGTGCCAGCAGCTTGAACTTATACAATGAGCAGTTCTTC
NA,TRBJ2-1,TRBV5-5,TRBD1,CASARQGGLDEQFF,TGTGCCAGCGCCCGACAGGGGGGCCTCGATGAGCAGTTCTTC
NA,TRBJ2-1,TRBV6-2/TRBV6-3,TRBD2,CASSYSTAAGGPIRGNEQFF,TGTGCCAGCAGTTACTCGACGGCAGCGGGAGGGCCTATACGGGGGAATGAGCAGTTCTTC
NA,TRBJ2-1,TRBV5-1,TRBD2,CASSKRGDNEQFF,TGCGCCAGCAGCAAGCGGGGCGACAATGAGCAGTTCTTC
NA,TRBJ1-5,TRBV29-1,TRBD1,CSVATGGSNQPQHF,TGCAGCGTTGCGACAGGGGGCAGCAATCAGCCCCAGCATTTT
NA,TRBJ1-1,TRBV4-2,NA,CASSQDLRGTEAFF,TGTGCCAGCAGCCAAGATCTAAGGGGGACTGAAGCTTTCTTT
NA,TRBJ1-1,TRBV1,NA,CTSSQEVSGGGLNTEAFF,TGCACCAGCAGCCAAGAGGTATCAGGGGGCGGGCTGAACACTGAAGCTTTCTTT
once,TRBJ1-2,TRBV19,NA,CASSIQAYGYTF,TGTGCCAGTAGTATACAGGCCTATGGCTACACCTTC
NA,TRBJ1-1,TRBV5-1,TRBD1,CASSQDPTGTGNTEAFF,TGCGCCAGCTCTCAGGACCCTACCGGGACAGGTAACACTGAAGCTTTCTTT
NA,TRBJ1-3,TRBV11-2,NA,CASSFRNTIYF,TGTGCCAGCAGCTTTAGAAACACCATATATTTT
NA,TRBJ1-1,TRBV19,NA,CASSIQDSLNTEAFF,TGTGCCAGTAGTATACAGGACAGTCTGAACACTGAAGCTTTCTTT
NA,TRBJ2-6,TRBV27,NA,CASSPPNRDSGANVLTF,TGTGCCAGCAGTCCACCTAACAGGGACTCTGGGGCCAACGTCCTGACTTTC
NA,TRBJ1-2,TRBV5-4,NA,CASSFNRVGGYTF,TGTGCCAGCAGCTTTAACAGGGTGGGGGGCTACACCTTC
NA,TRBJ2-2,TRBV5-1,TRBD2,CASSLAGAGGPGTGELFF,TGCGCCAGCAGCTTGGCCGGAGCGGGGGGGCCGGGCACCGGGGAGCTGTTTTTT
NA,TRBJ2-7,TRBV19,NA,CASSIGTLYEQYF,TGTGCCAGTAGTATCGGGACACTCTACGAGCAGTACTTC
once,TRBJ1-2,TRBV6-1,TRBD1,CASSEGSGGGGYTF,TGTGCCAGCAGCGAAGGATCAGGGGGCGGTGGCTACACCTTC
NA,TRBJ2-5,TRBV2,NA,CASRREIQETQYF,TGTGCCAGCAGAAGAGAAATCCAAGAGACCCAGTACTTC
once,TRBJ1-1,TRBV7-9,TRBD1,CASDRGVSEAFF,TGTGCCAGCGACAGGGGAGTTTCTGAAGCTTTCTTT
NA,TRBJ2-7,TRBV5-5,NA,CASSLAPTYEQYF,TGTGCCAGCAGCTTGGCCCCCACCTACGAGCAGTACTTC
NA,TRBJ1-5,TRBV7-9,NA,CASSSPGTPSSQHF,TGTGCCAGCAGCTCCCCCGGGACACCTTCTTCCCAGCATTTT
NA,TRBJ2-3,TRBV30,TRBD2,CAWETGTNLFTDTQYF,TGTGCCTGGGAAACCGGGACTAATCTTTTCACAGATACGCAGTATTTT
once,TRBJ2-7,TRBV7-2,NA,CASSLFRGSSYEQYF,TGTGCCAGCAGCTTATTTCGGGGGAGCTCCTACGAGCAGTACTTC
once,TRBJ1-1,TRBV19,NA,CASSKWQGTLEAFF,TGTGCCAGTAGTAAATGGCAGGGGACCCTTGAAGCTTTCTTT
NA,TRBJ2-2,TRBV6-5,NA,CASGPFRVPGELFF,TGTGCCAGCGGCCCGTTCAGGGTTCCCGGGGAGCTGTTTTTT
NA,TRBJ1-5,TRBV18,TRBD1,CASSPDREGRPQHF,TGTGCCAGCTCACCTGACAGGGAAGGACGGCCCCAGCATTTT
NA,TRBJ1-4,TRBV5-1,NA,CASSQTPFATNEKLFF,TGCGCCAGCAGCCAGACACCGTTTGCAACTAATGAAAAACTGTTTTTT
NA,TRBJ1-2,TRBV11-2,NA,CASSFWGRRGYTF,TGTGCCAGCAGCTTTTGGGGGCGTCGAGGCTACACCTTC
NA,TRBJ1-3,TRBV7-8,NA,CASSQTRRGSSGNTIYF,TGTGCCAGCAGCCAAACCAGGCGGGGGAGCTCTGGAAACACCATATATTTT
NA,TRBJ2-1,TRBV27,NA,CASSLGGNEQFF,TGTGCCAGCAGTCTCGGTGGCAATGAGCAGTTCTTC
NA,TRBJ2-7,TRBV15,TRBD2,CATSRGLREGASEQYF,TGTGCCACCAGCAGAGGCCTGCGGGAGGGTGCTTCCGAGCAGTACTTC